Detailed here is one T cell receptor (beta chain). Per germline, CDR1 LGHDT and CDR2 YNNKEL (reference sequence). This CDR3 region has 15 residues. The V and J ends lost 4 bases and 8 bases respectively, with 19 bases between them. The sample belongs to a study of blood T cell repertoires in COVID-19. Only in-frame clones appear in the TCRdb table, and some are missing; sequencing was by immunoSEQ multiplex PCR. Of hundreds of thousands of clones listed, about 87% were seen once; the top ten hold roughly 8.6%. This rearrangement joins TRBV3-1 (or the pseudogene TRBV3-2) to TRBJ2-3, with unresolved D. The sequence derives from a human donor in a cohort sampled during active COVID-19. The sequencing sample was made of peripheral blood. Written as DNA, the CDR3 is TGTGCCAGCAGCCCCATGCTATCTAACTCGGGTACGCAGTATTTT. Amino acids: CASSPMLSNSGTQYF.